This T cell receptor (beta chain) was sequenced in a study of shared clonotypes between healthy human individuals. Assay runs were performed at deep level. Profiled with immunoSEQ multiplex PCR; TCRdb holds only in-frame clones, not every one. The sample shows over a million clones, roughly 96% of them seen only once. The length of the CDR3 is 15 residues. Germline CDR1 reads PRHDT; CDR2 reads FYEKMQ (reference sequence). Trimming removed 3 bases from V and 5 bases from J, with 14 bases in between. What was sequenced was naive CD4+ T cells sorted from blood. Stated subset: CD45RA+ positively selected. This TCR was recovered from a young man in good health. J is TRBJ2-1 and V is TRBV13, with a possible D match to TRBD2 (5 bases). The CDR3 DNA sequence: TGTGCCAGCAGCTTCCGGATAGCGCCCAACAATGAGCAGTTCTTC. It specifies CASSFRIAPNNEQFF.